The clone carrying this T cell receptor beta chain occurred a few times. This entry is derived from a study of patients and donors after allogeneic stem cell transplantation. TCRdb redid the calling of the RT-PCR reads with MiXCR, one entry per CDR3 protein. The sample has about a million distinct CDR3 sequences, roughly 18% seen once. This CDR3 has 14 amino acids. With 5 bases removed from V and 4 bases from J, the gap between germline ends came to 14 bases. This sequence originates from a human donor who was either an allogeneic HSCT recipient or a stem cell or donor lymphocyte infusion donor (not recorded which). It is not recorded whose cells these are; they may come from a transplant donor. Sequencing was carried out using blood, either unsorted or a sorted T cell fraction (not recorded which). The gene calls are TRBV12-3 or TRBV12-4 and TRBJ1-2; D gene unclear. The CDR3 DNA follows: TGTGCCAGCAGTGCTACACTTCCTATCTATGGCTACACCTTC. Encoded protein: CASSATLPIYGYTF.